Sequencing of this T cell receptor beta chain was carried out in a study of T cell repertoires in cytomegalovirus infection (dated by TCRdb to about 2019). Regarding the complete study: Donor HLA type was relevant to the analysis, because carriage of CMV infection together with the matching HLA type was indicated by public TCR beta signatures.

Overall study outcomes, separate from this receptor: In both this cohort and an independent cohort of 352 donors, the cumulative frequency of public TCR beta family members distinguished carriers of CMV infection plus the relevant HLA type. The ex vivo response was dominated by HLA-C-restricted CMV-specific TCR beta clonotypes, and the single most frequent clonotype in two of eight donors was supplied by these HLA-C-restricted clonotypes.

This clonotype was observed a handful of times. No antigen is known for it. No much larger clonotype is one base removed from it; base qualities were not supplied. Sequencing relied on an Illumina HiSeq 1500. TCRdb's own reprocessing of the public reads used fastp at Q25 and MiXCR and kept productive beta chains. Each CDR3 protein appears once, grouped with its most common genes and DNA. The sample records about 130,000 distinct CDR3 sequences, roughly 9% of which are singletons. The ten largest account for around 9.1% of the sample. Per the germline V gene, SQVTM is the CDR1 and ANQGSEA is the CDR2. Ends trimmed: V by 7 bases, J by 0 bases; bases unmatched to a gene: 4. The CDR3 goes from the cysteine to the phenylalanine over 13 residues. The entry retains the CDR3 DNA only, 39 bases that are in frame from base 1.

What was sequenced was PBMCs. This chain is built from TRBV29-1 and TRBJ1-2, with 8 bases matching TRBD1. The sequence came from a human donor in good health (CMV status not recorded). Some clones in this sample may be carry-over from other donors' samples. The DNA sequence follows: TGCAGCGCCAGGGACAGGTCTAACTATGGCTACACCTTC. Its amino acids are CSARDRSNYGYTF.